The 14 T cell receptor beta chains given below trace back to one sample, sequenced in a study of brain T cells in children with intractable seizures. Time point: blood from clinic visit 5 months post-surgery; TSC patient then seizure free. Sequenced by immunoSEQ multiplex PCR; TCRdb stores in-frame clones only, minus some. This sample has about 340,000 clones, with about 94% found just once. The starting material was peripheral blood, obtained about 5 months after surgery. Every receptor here comes from a boy younger than two with tuberous sclerosis and intractable seizures.

This chain connects TRBV9 to TRBJ2-1; TRBD1 might be the D (5 bases). V gave up 4 bases and J gave up 6 bases, with 8 bases separating them. The CDR3 is 12 amino acids. CDR1 is SGDLS and CDR2 is YYNGEE in the germline V gene. The DNA of the CDR3 is TGTGCCAGCAGCAGCAGGGCCAATGAGCAGTTCTTC. As protein: CASSSRANEQFF.

V gene TRBV10-2 combines with J gene TRBJ2-4; D perhaps matches TRBD2 (6 bases). Between the trimmed V and J ends, which lost 5 bases and 0 bases, there was a span of 14 bases. Germline V gene lookup returns CDR1 WSHSY and CDR2 SAAADI. This CDR3 region has 16 residues. CDR3 loop: CASSLQGGLAKNIQYF. CDR3 bases: TGCGCCAGCAGTCTTCAGGGAGGCCTAGCCAAAAACATTCAGTACTTC.

This chain uses TRBV7-9 with TRBJ2-7; tentative D call: TRBD2 (5 bases). Deletions cut 2 bases from V and 4 bases from J, with 12 bases between. From germline, CDR1 is SEHNR and CDR2 FQNEAQ (reference sequence). The CDR3 spans 14 residues. The CDR3, as DNA: TGTGCCAGCAGCTTAAACGAGGACTCTTACGAGCAGTACTTC. Translated: CASSLNEDSYEQYF.

The rearrangement links TRBV9 to TRBJ2-2; D unresolved. This CDR3 region has 11 residues. Germline V gives CDR1 SGDLS, CDR2 YYNGEE. V was clipped by 0 bases and J by 8 bases, with 2 bases between them. The CDR3 nucleotides are TGTGCCAGCAGCGTAGATGGGGAGCTGTTTTTT. Translating gives CASSVDGELFF.

CDR3 nucleotides: TGTGCCAGCAGCTCCGACAGGCCTAGGACAACTAATGAAAAACTGTTTTTT. The encoded protein is CASSSDRPRTTNEKLFF. This chain joins TRBV2 and TRBJ1-4; possible D gene TRBD1, 6 bases. V gave up 6 bases and J gave up 0 bases, with 17 bases separating them. Looked up from germline, CDR1 is SNHLY and CDR2 is FYNNEI. This CDR3 region has 17 residues.

This clone was seen more than once but under ten times. The chain uses TRBV6-4 and TRBJ2-3; possible D gene TRBD2, 5 bases. The germline V gene has CDR1 MRHNA and CDR2 SNTAGT. This CDR3 is 13 amino acids long. Trimming cost V 2 bases and J 4 bases, with 7 bases left between them. CDR3 sequence: CASSDGSSDTQYF. CDR3 coding DNA: TGTGCCAGCAGTGACGGGAGTTCAGATACGCAGTATTTT.

The chain carries TRBV9 and TRBJ1-3; D is possibly TRBD1 (5 bases). CDR1 and CDR2 from the germline V gene are SGDLS and YYNGEE. Trimming shortened V by 0 bases and J by 2 bases, and 6 bases separated the two germline ends. This CDR3 comprises 14 residues. In DNA form, the CDR3 reads TGTGCCAGCAGCGTAGAAGGGGCTGGAAACACCATATATTTT. It yields the protein CASSVEGAGNTIYF. Variable domain in full (rest from reference TRBV9 and TRBJ1-3): DSGVTQTPKHLITATGQRVTLRCSPRSGDLSVYWYQQSLDQGLQFLIQYYNGEERAKGNILERFSAQQFPDLHSELNLSSLELGDSALYFCASSVEGAGNTIYFGEGSWLTVV.

Points on this clone: This CDR3 is also generated by other DNA sequences in the sample. This chain connects TRBV12-3 or TRBV12-4 to TRBJ1-2, with D unresolved. This CDR3 is built from 10 residues. V dropped 3 bases and J dropped 8 bases, with 4 bases sitting between them. The CDR3 sequence is CASSLGGYTF. CDR3 in DNA: TGTGCCAGCAGTTTGGGGGGCTACACCTTC.

This clone was seen repeatedly, ten times or more. V gene TRBV4-1 combines with J gene TRBJ2-7; D is ambiguous. Trimming removed 1 base from V and 3 bases from J, with 13 bases in between. The V gene's germline CDR1 is MGHRA and CDR2 YSYEKL. The CDR3 loop spans 15 amino acids. The CDR3 reads CASSQGLNPLYEQYF. The CDR3 DNA reads as TGCGCCAGCAGCCAAGGACTCAATCCCCTCTACGAGCAGTACTTC.

The V and J genes are TRBV11-2 and TRBJ1-2, with D uncertain. This CDR3 spans 11 amino acids. The germline V gene has CDR1 SGHAT and CDR2 FQNNGV. Trimming shortened V by 0 bases and J by 8 bases, and 4 bases separated the two germline ends. Written as DNA, the CDR3 is TGTGCCAGCAGCTTAGATTCGGGCTACACCTTC. Protein: CASSLDSGYTF.

J is TRBJ1-3 and V is TRBV5-1, with D unclear. The CDR3 runs 16 residues. Trimming removed 2 bases from V and 0 bases from J, with 12 bases in between. Germline V gene lookup returns CDR1 SGHRS and CDR2 YFSETQ. The CDR3 protein is CASSFSGPNSGNTIYF. The CDR3 DNA follows: TGCGCCAGCAGCTTTAGTGGGCCCAACTCTGGAAACACCATATATTTT.

The J gene is TRBJ2-2, the V gene TRBV19; 9 nucleotides match TRBD1. CDR1 and CDR2 from the germline V gene are LNHDA and SQIVND (reference sequence). The CDR3 consists of 13 residues. With V trimmed by 6 bases and J by 8 bases, 4 bases remained unmatched. CDR3 amino acids: CASRNRGPGELFF. The CDR3 nucleotides read TGTGCCAGTAGGAACAGGGGGCCGGGGGAGCTGTTTTTT. Full variable domain (outside the CDR3, taken from reference TRBV19 and TRBJ2-2): DGGITQSPKYLFRKEGQNVTLSCEQNLNHDAMYWYRQDPGQGLRLIYYSQIVNDFQKGDIAEGYSVSREKKESFPLTVTSAQKNPTAFYLCASRNRGPGELFFGEGSRLTVL.

The chain combines TRBV4-2 with TRBJ1-2; TRBD1 matches at 7 bases. The CDR3 has 17 amino acids. The J segment lost 4 bases and the V segment lost 0 bases, leaving 11 bases of the junction unmatched. CDR1 and CDR2 from the germline V gene are LGHNA and YNFKEQ. The CDR3 reads CASSQDALDRKVYGYTF. The CDR3 region has the DNA TGTGCCAGCAGCCAAGATGCCCTGGACAGGAAGGTCTATGGCTACACCTTC.

The rearrangement uses TRBV27 and TRBJ1-1; D gene uncertain. Trimming stripped 6 bases from V and 1 base from J, with 15 bases between. In germline, CDR1 is MNHEY, CDR2 SMNVEV (reference sequence). The CDR3 consists of 15 residues. CDR3 DNA: TGTGCCAGCAGCTCCCTCGGCCCACAGAACACTGAAGCTTTCTTT. Translated, it gives CASSSLGPQNTEAFF.